The 5 T cell receptor beta chains below come from one sample, sequenced in a study of cytomegalovirus exposure and HLA in healthy donors. Clones were sequenced by immunoSEQ multiplex PCR, and TCRdb holds only the in-frame ones, with some missing. The sample lists roughly 200,000 clones, 81% seen once, with 1.2% in the top ten. Sequenced sample: PBMCs. The receptors stem from a woman aged 30 to 39 in good health and CMV-seronegative.

In this sample, this clone turned up a few times. At the DNA level, this CDR3 is encoded by other sequences in the same sample as well. This chain connects TRBV5-1 to TRBJ1-4, with 12 bases aligning to TRBD1. V trimming: 4 bases; J trimming: 8 bases; junction bases outside the gene matches: 3. CDR3 length: 14 amino acids. Germline loops: CDR1 SGHRS, CDR2 YFSETQ. DNA for the CDR3: TGCGCCAGCAGCCCCGGGACAGGGGGCGAAAAACTGTTTTTT. Encoded protein: CASSPGTGGEKLFF.

J is TRBJ1-2 and V is TRBV2, with a tentative D call TRBD1 (6 bases). CDR1 is SNHLY and CDR2 is FYNNEI in the germline V gene. V was clipped by 5 bases and J by 0 bases, with 10 bases between them. The CDR3 is 14 residues long. DNA of the CDR3: TGTGCCAGCAGTACAGACAGGACTAACTATGGCTACACCTTC. As protein: CASSTDRTNYGYTF.

As concerns this clone: The same CDR3 arises from other DNA sequences in this sample as well. The chain uses TRBV5-1 and TRBJ2-1, with 7 bases lining up with TRBD2. The CDR3 runs 15 residues. In germline, CDR1 is SGHRS, CDR2 YFSETQ. J gave up 0 bases and V 2 bases, and 2 bases lay outside the gene matches. The chain's CDR3 is CASSLAGSSYNEQFF. CDR3 coding DNA: TGCGCCAGCAGCTTAGCGGGGAGCTCCTACAATGAGCAGTTCTTC.

The chain is built from TRBV6-1 and TRBJ1-1; D not certain. Trimming shortened V by 2 bases and J by 5 bases, and 9 bases separated the two germline ends. Germline V gives CDR1 MNHNS, CDR2 SASEGT. This CDR3 region has 13 residues. The CDR3 sequence is CASSEWAQTEAFF. In nucleotides, the CDR3 is TGTGCCAGCAGTGAATGGGCCCAAACTGAAGCTTTCTTT.

This chain connects TRBV5-6 to TRBJ2-1; 8 bases agree with TRBD2. Germline CDR1 and CDR2: SGHDT and YYEEEE. The CDR3 has 16 amino acids. The trim removed 6 bases at V and 2 bases at J, leaving 10 bases unmatched. CDR3 DNA sequence: TGTGCCAGCAACGGGATGGGAGCGGGGGCCTACAATGAGCAGTTCTTC. This sequence encodes CASNGMGAGAYNEQFF.